Listed here are 30 T cell receptor beta chains from one sample, sequenced in a study of T-cell memory formation after mild COVID-19. TCRdb re-called the 5' RACE reads with MiXCR, one entry per CDR3 protein. The sample shows about 320,000 distinct CDR3 sequences, around 15% of them seen only once. The specimen was PBMCs or a T cell subset sorted from them (not recorded which). Receptor source: a man younger than 35 who had mild COVID-19 (a few samples of this study predate the infection). Cell type and time point are not known.

The genes are TRBV4-3 and TRBJ1-2; 8 bases fit TRBD1. Unmatched junction bases numbered 8, after V lost 3 bases and J lost 8 bases. The CDR3 consists of 14 residues. Germline loops: CDR1 LGHNA, CDR2 YSLEER. This chain's CDR3 is CASSHQGAFQGYTF. The CDR3 DNA is TGCGCCAGCAGCCACCAGGGGGCCTTTCAGGGCTACACCTTC.

This clonotype turned up a few times. The chain recombines TRBV29-1 with TRBJ2-2; D is uncertain. This CDR3 is built from 13 residues. Deletions cut 3 bases from V and 7 bases from J, with 12 bases between. CDR1 is SQVTM and CDR2 is ANQGSEA in the germline V gene. CDR3 loop: CSVDQNNGGELFF. CDR3 DNA: TGCAGCGTTGATCAGAATAACGGCGGGGAGCTGTTTTTT.

At least ten counts were recorded for this clonotype. The chain joins TRBV7-6 to TRBJ1-4; D is perhaps TRBD1 (6 bases). Germline lookup yields CDR1 SGHVS and CDR2 FNYEAQ. The CDR3 sequence is 17 residues long. V was trimmed by 2 bases and J by 3 bases, leaving 16 bases between them. The CDR3 protein is CASSLYSGQNPNEKLFF. DNA for the CDR3: TGTGCCAGCAGCTTATACTCAGGACAGAACCCTAATGAAAAACTGTTTTTT.

The chain recombines TRBV6-5 with TRBJ1-1; 9 nucleotides match TRBD1. The CDR3 has 15 amino acids. Germline V gene sequence: CDR1 MNHEY, CDR2 SVGAGI. Unmatched junction bases numbered 6, after V lost 3 bases and J lost 4 bases. The CDR3 reads CASSYSDRGGTEAFF. The CDR3, as DNA: TGTGCCAGCAGTTATTCGGACAGGGGTGGCACTGAAGCTTTCTTT.

The sample holds a few counts of this clonotype. This rearrangement joins TRBV6-1 to TRBJ2-5; D possibly corresponds to TRBD1 (5 bases). Germline CDR1 MNHNS, CDR2 SASEGT. The CDR3 covers 12 residues. Trimming took off 6 bases at V and 4 bases at J, with 9 bases between the two ends. The CDR3 reads CASRRQLETQYF. In nucleotides, the CDR3 is TGTGCCAGCAGGAGACAGCTAGAGACCCAGTACTTC.

V gene TRBV5-4 combines with J gene TRBJ2-2; TRBD2 matches at 7 bases. Germline V gives CDR1 SGHNT, CDR2 YYREEE (reference sequence). V was pared by 4 bases and J by 3 bases, with 9 bases of the junction left unmatched. The CDR3 contains 16 residues. CDR3 coding DNA: TGTGCCAGCAGCCCTAGGGGAGGGCTCGACACCGGGGAGCTGTTTTTT. It specifies CASSPRGGLDTGELFF.

This chain connects TRBV6-5 to TRBJ2-7, with D tentatively TRBD1 (6 bases). The V and J ends lost 0 bases and 2 bases respectively, with 17 bases between them. This CDR3 is built from 17 residues. Germline V gives CDR1 MNHEY, CDR2 SVGAGI. CDR3 DNA: TGTGCCAGCAGTTACTCGATAGACGCAGGGGCCCCCTACGAGCAGTACTTC. Amino acid sequence: CASSYSIDAGAPYEQYF.

This clonotype was seen many times. The genes are TRBV28 and TRBJ1-3, with no clear D. Trimming stripped 4 bases from V and 2 bases from J, with 0 bases between. The CDR3 has 11 residues. The germline CDR1 and CDR2 sequences are MDHEN and SYDVKM. The CDR3 DNA follows: TGTGCCAGCAGTTCTGGAAACACCATATATTTT. The encoded protein is CASSSGNTIYF. The full variable domain, completed using reference TRBV28 and TRBJ1-3, is DVKVTQSSRYLVKRTGEKVFLECVQDMDHENMFWYRQDPGLGLRLIYFSYDVKMKEKGDIPEGYSVSREKKERFSLILESASTNQTSMYLCASSSGNTIYFGEGSWLTVV.

The rearrangement joins TRBV9 to TRBJ2-1; 7 positions match TRBD2. The germline gives CDR1 SGDLS, CDR2 YYNGEE. Trimming cost V 0 bases and J 9 bases; bases outside gene matches: 0. The length of the CDR3 is 12 residues. The CDR3 reads CASSVERGEQFF. The DNA for the CDR3 is TGTGCCAGCAGCGTAGAGCGGGGTGAGCAGTTCTTC.

This clonotype has more than one count but fewer than ten. V is TRBV18 and J is TRBJ2-1; D is perhaps TRBD2 (6 bases). Germline values: CDR1 KGHSH, CDR2 LQKENI. The V end lost 2 bases, the J end lost 11 bases, and 19 bases lay between the germline ends. This CDR3 comprises 15 residues. CDR3 loop: CASSPSGHGGSQQFF. Written as DNA, the CDR3 is TGTGCCAGCTCACCATCGGGGCATGGGGGGAGCCAGCAGTTCTTC.

This chain links TRBV9 with TRBJ1-1; D possibly corresponds to TRBD1 (5 bases). Germline lookup yields CDR1 SGDLS and CDR2 YYNGEE. The CDR3 spans 13 residues. Trimming removed 0 bases from V and 7 bases from J, with 10 bases in between. The CDR3 reads CASSVASDSEAFF. The CDR3 DNA is TGTGCCAGCAGCGTAGCTTCCGACAGTGAAGCTTTCTTT. The full variable domain, in which reference TRBV9 and TRBJ1-1 provide the parts outside the CDR3, is DSGVTQTPKHLITATGQRVTLRCSPRSGDLSVYWYQQSLDQGLQFLIQYYNGEERAKGNILERFSAQQFPDLHSELNLSSLELGDSALYFCASSVASDSEAFFGQGTRLTVV.

The sample holds many counts of this clonotype. The chain has TRBV7-6 and TRBJ2-2; 10 bases align to TRBD1. Per germline, CDR1 SGHVS and CDR2 FNYEAQ. The CDR3 is 16 amino acids. V lost 4 bases, J lost 5 bases, and 7 bases stayed unmatched. The CDR3 loop reads CASSSPGQGRTGELFF. CDR3 DNA: TGTGCCAGCAGCTCGCCGGGACAGGGGCGAACCGGGGAGCTGTTTTTT. The full variable domain, its missing parts supplied by reference TRBV7-6 and TRBJ2-2, is GAGVSQSPRYKVTKRGQDVALRCDPISGHVSLYWYRQALGQGPEFLTYFNYEAQQDKSGLPNDRFSAERPEGSISTLTIQRTEQRDSAMYRCASSSPGQGRTGELFFGEGSRLTVL.

A few counts support this clonotype. The CDR3 reads CASSDRGGFYEQYF. CDR3 in DNA: TGTGCCAGTAGTGACAGGGGAGGATTCTACGAGCAGTACTTC. The genes are TRBV19 and TRBJ2-7; 8 bases map to TRBD1. V shed 5 bases and J 3 bases; nucleotides not matched to a gene: 6. Per germline, CDR1 LNHDA and CDR2 SQIVND (reference sequence). The CDR3 runs 14 residues.

The CDR3 DNA reads TGCAGCGTTGGGGCAGGGGCCACAGATACGCAGTATTTT. It codes for CSVGAGATDTQYF. The chain joins TRBV29-1 to TRBJ2-3, with D possibly being TRBD1 (6 bases). The CDR3 contains 13 residues. Germline V gene sequence: CDR1 SQVTM, CDR2 ANQGSEA. Deletions cut 4 bases from V and 2 bases from J, with 10 bases between.

V gene TRBV7-2 combines with J gene TRBJ2-3, with 12 bases that match TRBD2. Losses at the gene ends were 5 bases for V and 7 bases for J; bases not matched to a gene: 10. The CDR3 is 16 residues long. Germline CDR1 and CDR2: SGHTA and FQGNSA. CDR3 bases: TGTGCCAGCAGCCCTCTAGCGGGGGGGCTTGGGAATACGCAGTATTTT. Its translation: CASSPLAGGLGNTQYF.

This clonotype was seen only once. V is TRBV7-9 and J is TRBJ2-7; tentative D call: TRBD2 (5 bases). From germline, CDR1 is SEHNR and CDR2 FQNEAQ (reference sequence). V was trimmed by 5 bases and J by 6 bases, leaving 14 bases between them. CDR3 length equals 13 residues. CDR3 region: CASSRLGESEQYF. The CDR3 nucleotides read TGTGCCAGCAGCCGTCTCGGGGAGAGCGAGCAGTACTTC. Full variable domain (outside the CDR3, taken from reference TRBV7-9 and TRBJ2-7): DTGVSQNPRHKITKRGQNVTFRCDPISEHNRLYWYRQTLGQGPEFLTYFQNEAQLEKSRLLSDRFSAERPKGSFSTLEIQRTEQGDSAMYLCASSRLGESEQYFGPGTRLTVT.

The chain uses TRBV29-1 and TRBJ1-1, with 7 nucleotides matching TRBD1. The CDR3 has 13 residues. Unmatched junction bases numbered 7, after V lost 7 bases and J lost 2 bases. Germline lookup yields CDR1 SQVTM and CDR2 ANQGSEA. DNA of the CDR3: TGCAGCGCTAAGACAGGGTTAAACACTGAAGCTTTCTTT. It specifies CSAKTGLNTEAFF.

This clonotype was counted between two and nine times. The chain recombines TRBV7-9 with TRBJ2-3; 9 positions agree with TRBD1. V gave up 5 bases and J gave up 0 bases; unmatched junction bases: 3. Germline V lookup: CDR1 SEHNR, CDR2 FQNEAQ (reference sequence). The CDR3 loop spans 15 amino acids. The CDR3: CASSMTGGSTDTQYF. As DNA, the CDR3 is TGTGCCAGCAGCATGACAGGGGGGAGCACAGATACGCAGTATTTT.

This chain joins TRBV19 and TRBJ2-2; D is unresolved. Trimming cost V 6 bases and J 4 bases, with 9 bases left between them. Germline CDR1 and CDR2: LNHDA and SQIVND (reference sequence). This CDR3 is 13 amino acids long. The CDR3 DNA follows: TGTGCCAGTAGCGCCTTGCGCACCGGGGAGCTGTTTTTT. It codes for CASSALRTGELFF.

This clonotype occurred many times. The CDR3 loop is CASSYPSRGAHTDTQYF. As DNA, the CDR3 is TGTGCCAGCAGTTACCCGAGCCGCGGGGCTCACACAGATACGCAGTATTTT. The chain employs TRBV6-2 or TRBV6-3 and TRBJ2-3, with a weak D call TRBD2 (6 bases). Germline V gives CDR1 MNHEY, CDR2 SVGEGT. V lost 2 bases, J lost 2 bases, and 17 bases lay in between. The CDR3 has 17 amino acids.

This chain uses TRBV7-2 with TRBJ2-3, with 10 bases aligning to TRBD2. Germline V gene lookup returns CDR1 SGHTA and CDR2 FQGNSA. The junction had 7 bases not matched to a gene; V was cut back by 4 bases and J by 0 bases. The CDR3 length is 17 residues. The DNA for the CDR3 is TGTGCCAGCAGCTCACCTAGCGGGGGCCTCAGCACAGATACGCAGTATTTT. The encoded protein is CASSSPSGGLSTDTQYF.

The chain couples TRBV6-2 or TRBV6-3 to TRBJ1-5, with D hard to call. Trimming shortened V by 7 bases and J by 2 bases, and 21 bases separated the two germline ends. The CDR3 runs 17 residues. CDR1 is MNHEY, CDR2 SVGEGT, per germline. The CDR3 DNA sequence: TGTGCCAGCACCTGGGGAGCCGGTCCTTTTGGCAATCAGCCCCAGCATTTT. As protein: CASTWGAGPFGNQPQHF.

This sequence joins TRBV6-2 or TRBV6-3 and TRBJ2-7; D is unresolved. CDR3 length: 12 amino acids. Germline CDR1 is MNHEY and CDR2 is SVGEGT. Trimming shortened V by 2 bases and J by 7 bases, and 9 bases separated the two germline ends. As DNA, the CDR3 is TGTGCCAGCAGTTACAGGGATCTTGAGCAGTACTTC. Amino acid sequence: CASSYRDLEQYF.

The chain couples TRBV29-1 to TRBJ2-1, with 10 bases lining up with TRBD1. This CDR3 has 15 residues. Looked up from germline, CDR1 is SQVTM and CDR2 is ANQGSEA. The V gene end was trimmed by 6 bases and the J gene end by 7 bases; junction bases not matched to a gene: 12. CDR3 in DNA: TGCAGCGTCTCCGGGAGGGGACAGGGGAATAATGAGCAGTTCTTC. This sequence encodes CSVSGRGQGNNEQFF.

At least ten counts were recorded for this clonotype. The V call is TRBV12-3 or TRBV12-4, the J call TRBJ1-2; unclear D gene. The CDR3 consists of 13 residues. V lost 3 bases to trimming and J lost 8 bases, with 13 bases between them. The CDR3 bases are TGTGCCAGCAGTTTCTCCACCCTGGGAGGCTACACCTTC. Protein: CASSFSTLGGYTF.

This clonotype was seen only a few times. V is TRBV24-1 and J is TRBJ2-3; D tentatively reads TRBD1 or TRBD2 (5 bases each). This CDR3 region has 13 residues. Trimming took 8 bases from V and 2 from J, leaving 10 bases between them. The germline CDR1 and CDR2 sequences are KGHDR and SFDVKD. CDR3 loop: CATKSGTTDTQYF. CDR3 in DNA: TGTGCCACCAAATCCGGGACCACAGATACGCAGTATTTT.

This clonotype showed up just a few times. The chain links TRBV9 to TRBJ2-3, with 11 bases fitting TRBD2. V dropped 3 bases and J dropped 3; count of bases not matched to a gene: 12. This CDR3 spans 18 amino acids. Germline V lookup: CDR1 SGDLS, CDR2 YYNGEE. The CDR3 spells CASSAGLAGGLRTDTQYF. DNA of the CDR3: TGTGCCAGCAGCGCCGGCTTAGCGGGGGGGCTGAGGACAGATACGCAGTATTTT.

There are a few counts of this clonotype. This chain connects TRBV6-5 to TRBJ2-2; D may be TRBD1 (6 bases). V was pared by 0 bases and J by 6 bases, with 11 bases between. Germline CDR1 is MNHEY and CDR2 is SVGAGI. The CDR3 contains 15 residues. As DNA, the CDR3 is TGTGCCAGCAGTTACTCAGGCAGGGGATCCGGGGAGCTGTTTTTT. The encoded protein is CASSYSGRGSGELFF.

In its sample, this clonotype was seen many times. V and J are TRBV4-1 and TRBJ2-3, with D perhaps matching TRBD1 (6 bases). CDR1 MGHRA and CDR2 YSYEKL come from the germline V gene. This CDR3 is built from 15 residues. Trimming removed 5 bases at V and 2 bases at J, with 14 bases between. The CDR3 nucleotides are TGCGCCAGCAGCTCAGGGGAGCGGTTCACAGATACGCAGTATTTT. This translates into CASSSGERFTDTQYF.

This clonotype came up many times. The J gene is TRBJ2-7, the V gene TRBV18; D is unresolved. Germline CDR1 reads KGHSH; CDR2 reads LQKENI. Trimming shortened V by 3 bases and J by 1 base, and 4 bases separated the two germline ends. This CDR3 region has 12 residues. Here the CDR3 DNA reads TGTGCCAGCTCACCGACATCCTACGAGCAGTACTTC. It translates to CASSPTSYEQYF.